One and the same sample provided the 14 T cell receptor beta chains below, sequenced in a study of blood T cell repertoires in COVID-19. Measured with immunoSEQ multiplex PCR; TCRdb has only the in-frame clones, and not every one. The data contain about 330,000 clones, more than 85% of them seen just once; the ten biggest clones take up less than 20%. Material for sequencing was PBMCs or T cells enriched from blood (not recorded which). These receptors were obtained from a woman aged 25 to 45 who had recovered from COVID-19.

The chain carries TRBV12-5 and TRBJ2-1, with 8 positions matching TRBD1. CDR1 and CDR2 (germline): LGHNT, FRNRAP. This CDR3 contains 15 residues. Trimming removed 5 bases from V and 4 bases from J; junction bases left unmatched: 7. The CDR3: CASGTGQGDYNEQFF. CDR3 nucleotides: TGTGCTAGTGGTACCGGACAGGGTGATTACAATGAGCAGTTCTTC.

This chain connects TRBV24-1 to TRBJ1-5; the D gene is possibly TRBD1 (5 bases). The length of the CDR3 is 13 residues. The germline V gene has CDR1 KGHDR and CDR2 SFDVKD. Trimming left V 7 bases short and J 1 base short, with 7 bases between. In nucleotides, the CDR3 is TGTGCCACCAGAGCAGGGAGCAATCAGCCCCAGCATTTT. Translating gives CATRAGSNQPQHF.

This clone is a singleton in its sample. The rearrangement links TRBV11-3 to TRBJ2-1; TRBD2 agrees at 11 bases. From germline, CDR1 is SGHNT and CDR2 YENEEA. V gave up 4 bases and J gave up 4 bases; unmatched junction bases: 9. The CDR3 is 17 amino acids. The CDR3: CASSSRLAGLLYNEQFF. The CDR3 coding sequence is TGTGCCAGCAGCTCGCGACTAGCGGGGCTGTTATACAATGAGCAGTTCTTC.

The CDR3 region has the DNA TGCGCCAGCAGTGAGTACCAGGGGACTACTGCCTACACCTTC. Amino acid sequence: CASSEYQGTTAYTF. The rearrangement links TRBV10-1 to TRBJ1-2, with TRBD1 as a possible D gene (6 bases). The V end lost 1 base, the J end lost 10 bases, and 16 bases lay between the germline ends. CDR1 is WNHNN and CDR2 is SYGVQD in the germline V gene (reference sequence). The CDR3 is made up of 14 amino acids.

The count of this clone is one. The J gene is TRBJ2-7, the V gene TRBV20-1; D is possibly TRBD2 (6 bases). The CDR3 consists of 11 residues. The germline V gene has CDR1 DFQATT and CDR2 SNEGSKA (reference sequence). The germline V and J ends were trimmed by 6 bases and 4 bases, with 10 bases remaining between them. The CDR3 sequence: CSAQGRYEQYF. CDR3 bases: TGCAGTGCCCAAGGGAGGTACGAGCAGTACTTC.

The V gene is TRBV10-1, the J gene TRBJ1-1; 7 nucleotides line up with TRBD1. CDR3 length: 18 amino acids. CDR1 is WNHNN, CDR2 SYGVQD, per germline (reference sequence). Losses at the gene ends were 4 bases for V and 6 bases for J; bases not matched to a gene: 20. The CDR3 nucleotides are TGCGCCAGCAGTGGCAGTCCGGGCAGGGGGGTCGCCAGCGCTGAAGCTTTCTTT. Protein sequence: CASSGSPGRGVASAEAFF.

The chain has TRBV28 and TRBJ2-3; D is unclear. V was trimmed by 6 bases and J by 6 bases, leaving 13 bases between them. The germline CDR1 and CDR2 sequences are MDHEN and SYDVKM. The CDR3 contains 13 residues. The CDR3 spells CASSPRVPDTQYF. CDR3 nucleotide sequence: TGTGCCAGCAGCCCAAGAGTCCCGGATACGCAGTATTTT.

Remarks on this clone: This sample also contains other DNA sequences that code for the same CDR3. V and J are TRBV19 and TRBJ2-7; D may be TRBD2 (5 bases). Germline assignment: CDR1 LNHDA and CDR2 SQIVND (reference sequence). The CDR3 length is 14 residues. V lost 3 bases and J lost 0, with 9 bases in between. In DNA form, the CDR3 reads TGTGCCAGTAGTATCCGGGGTTCCTCCTACGAGCAGTACTTC. Protein: CASSIRGSSYEQYF.

This clone has only one observation. The chain combines TRBV18 with TRBJ2-5; a weak D match, TRBD1 (5 bases). The germline V gene encodes CDR1 KGHSH and CDR2 LQKENI. There are 16 residues in the CDR3. The germline V and J ends were trimmed by 3 bases and 1 base, with 15 bases remaining between them. This CDR3 is CASSPLSAGSQETQYF. CDR3 bases: TGTGCCAGCTCACCTCTAAGCGCAGGGTCCCAAGAGACCCAGTACTTC.

The CDR3 reads CASSEAFYGAGNSPLHF. The CDR3 region has the DNA TGTGCCAGCAGTGAAGCCTTTTATGGAGCGGGGAATTCACCCCTCCACTTT. This sequence joins TRBV6-1 and TRBJ1-6; D gene uncertain. The V end was cut by 0 bases, the J end by 7 bases, with 16 bases between. Germline CDR1 reads MNHNS; CDR2 reads SASEGT. This CDR3 spans 17 amino acids.

This rearrangement joins TRBV28 to TRBJ1-2, with 8 bases fitting TRBD1. Germline assignment: CDR1 MDHEN and CDR2 SYDVKM. The CDR3 sequence is 14 residues long. After removal of 5 bases from V and 4 bases from J, the junction contained 6 bases not matched to a gene. This chain's CDR3 is CASSVGQGGYGYTF. CDR3 coding DNA: TGTGCCAGCAGTGTAGGACAGGGCGGCTATGGCTACACCTTC.

This rearrangement joins TRBV5-8 to TRBJ2-7; 10 nucleotides agree with TRBD2. The V segment lost 4 bases and the J segment 6 bases; nucleotides outside the gene matches: 10. This CDR3 spans 15 amino acids. Per germline, CDR1 SGHTS and CDR2 YDEGEE. The CDR3 sequence: CASSLQGLAQTEQYF. In DNA form, the CDR3 reads TGTGCCAGCAGCCTACAGGGACTAGCGCAAACCGAGCAGTACTTC.

This chain links TRBV7-2 with TRBJ1-2; 9 bases agree with TRBD1. V lost 1 base, J lost 7 bases, and 7 bases stayed unmatched. There are 15 residues in the CDR3. From germline, CDR1 is SGHTA and CDR2 FQGNSA. CDR3 in DNA: TGTGCCAGCAGCTTAGGGACGGACAGGGGTGGTGGCTACACCTTC. Translation gives CASSLGTDRGGGYTF.

The chain couples TRBV4-3 to TRBJ2-7; weak D call: TRBD2 (5 bases). Germline V gene data show CDR1 as LGHNA and CDR2 as YSLEER. V was cut by 0 bases and J by 5 bases, with 20 bases left in between. The CDR3 sequence is 17 residues long. The CDR3 is CASSQDIVPRSGNEQYF. The CDR3 nucleotides are TGCGCCAGCAGCCAAGATATAGTGCCCAGGTCGGGGAACGAGCAGTACTTC.